Each of the 9 T cell receptor beta chains below was sequenced from the same sample in a study of blood T cell repertoires in COVID-19 (dated by TCRdb to between 2020 and 2021). Library preparation employed the immunoSEQ multiplex PCR assay. Not all clones reach the TCRdb copy of this immuneACCESS table, which keeps in-frame sequences only. Checked studies attribute under half of the gap to unresolved V genes and leave the rest unexplained. This sample lists 200,000 to 250,000 clones; approximately 80% were detected once. Jointly, the top ten make up roughly 3.5% of the sample. Sequences were obtained from PBMCs or T cells enriched from blood (not recorded which). The source of these receptors is a woman in her fifties or sixties who had recovered from COVID-19.

CDR3 DNA sequence: TGCGCCAGCAGCCAAGAGCGGGGGGGGCTAGGAAGCAATCAGCCCCAGCATTTT. It yields the protein CASSQERGGLGSNQPQHF. V is TRBV4-1 and J is TRBJ1-5, with D possibly TRBD1 on 6 matching bases. Germline assignment: CDR1 MGHRA and CDR2 YSYEKL. V lost 0 bases, J lost 1 base, and 16 bases lay in between. The length of the CDR3 is 18 residues.

The V call is TRBV5-1, the J call TRBJ1-1; maybe TRBD1 (5 bases). Germline V gene lookup returns CDR1 SGHRS and CDR2 YFSETQ. This CDR3 comprises 11 residues. Trimming left V 5 bases short and J 7 bases short, with 9 bases between. CDR3 sequence: CASRYDSEAFF. CDR3 in DNA: TGCGCCAGCAGGTACGACAGTGAAGCTTTCTTT.

The chain uses TRBV7-9 and TRBJ2-1, with D possibly TRBD1 on 5 matching bases. Looked up from germline, CDR1 is SEHNR and CDR2 is FQNEAQ (reference sequence). Between the trimmed V and J ends, which lost 4 bases and 1 base, there was a span of 8 bases. The CDR3 is 14 residues long. CDR3 residues: CASSSGHSYNEQFF. The CDR3 nucleotides read TGTGCCAGCAGCTCCGGACATTCCTACAATGAGCAGTTCTTC.

The rearrangement uses TRBV5-1 and TRBJ1-1; 7 nucleotides match TRBD1. The V and J ends lost 3 bases and 1 base, in that order; junction bases with no gene match: 3. The CDR3 is 14 amino acids. Germline V gene sequence: CDR1 SGHRS, CDR2 YFSETQ. In DNA form, the CDR3 reads TGCGCCAGCAGCTCGGGACAGCCGAACACTGAAGCTTTCTTT. Amino acids: CASSSGQPNTEAFF.

This chain links TRBV6-2 or TRBV6-3 with TRBJ1-1, with TRBD1 matching 9 bases. Germline CDR1 MNHEY, CDR2 SVGEGT. V shed 5 bases and J 4 bases; nucleotides not matched to a gene: 5. CDR3 length equals 14 residues. The CDR3 DNA reads TGTGCCAGCAGTAGGACAGGGGATCGCACTGAAGCTTTCTTT. Amino acid sequence: CASSRTGDRTEAFF.

The chain is built from TRBV5-4 and TRBJ1-4, with a possible D match to TRBD1 (5 bases). Trimming removed 0 bases from V and 0 bases from J, with 9 bases in between. Per germline, CDR1 SGHNT and CDR2 YYREEE (reference sequence). The CDR3 covers 16 residues. CDR3 loop: CASSLDIGATNEKLFF. The DNA of the CDR3 is TGTGCCAGCAGCTTGGACATAGGGGCAACTAATGAAAAACTGTTTTTT.

The chain employs TRBV2 and TRBJ2-5, with TRBD1 identical over 7 bases. The CDR3 consists of 13 residues. After removal of 5 bases from V and 4 bases from J, the junction contained 4 bases not matched to a gene. In germline, CDR1 is SNHLY, CDR2 FYNNEI. CDR3 coding DNA: TGTGCCAGCAGTCTCCGGGACAGAGAGACCCAGTACTTC. Encoded protein: CASSLRDRETQYF.

This chain links TRBV3-1 (or the pseudogene TRBV3-2) with TRBJ1-3; 7 nucleotides agree with TRBD1. This CDR3 is built from 15 residues. The V segment lost 4 bases and the J segment 1 base; nucleotides outside the gene matches: 4. Per the germline V gene, CDR1 is LGHDT and CDR2 is YNNKEL (reference sequence). Here the CDR3 reads CASSRGTASGNTIYF. The CDR3 DNA follows: TGTGCCAGCAGCCGAGGGACAGCGTCTGGAAACACCATATATTTT.

The table lists this clone with a count of one. The CDR3 coding sequence is TGTGCCAGCAGCTTGAGGGGCGGGGGGAACAATGAGCAGTTCTTC. This encodes CASSLRGGGNNEQFF. The rearrangement uses TRBV11-3 and TRBJ2-1; 8 bases are shared with TRBD2. The CDR3 consists of 15 residues. The ends lost 3 bases at V and 5 bases at J; junction bases unmatched: 6. The germline V gene encodes CDR1 SGHNT and CDR2 YENEEA.